This is a list of T cell receptor beta chains from one sample in a study of blood T cell repertoires in COVID-19. Clones were read by immunoSEQ multiplex PCR, and TCRdb kept only the in-frame ones, dropping some. The sample yields about 360,000 clones, around 80% seen once. Sequenced: peripheral blood. These receptors were collected from a man aged 30 to 45 with active or convalescent COVID-19. The CDR3 runs from the conserved cysteine through the conserved F or W. D genes are given only for firm matches. Clone size is stated in some rows and not others, as once, few, many or a class when expanded.

j_call	v_call	d_call	clone_size	cdr3_nt	cdr3_aa
TRBJ2-1	TRBV24-1	TRBD2	-	TGTGCCACCAGTGATTTGAGGGAGGGTAGCGGGAACGCCAATGAGCAGTTCTTC	CATSDLREGSGNANEQFF
TRBJ1-3	TRBV7-8	-	-	TGTGCCAGCAGCCTTAACTCTGGAAACACCATATATTTT	CASSLNSGNTIYF
TRBJ2-2	TRBV9	TRBD1	-	TGTGCCAGCAGCGTAACGACAGGGGCGGACACCGGGGAGCTGTTTTTT	CASSVTTGADTGELFF
TRBJ2-1	TRBV7-2	TRBD2	-	TGTGCCAGCAGCTCCGCGGGGGGTCCTGGGAATGAGCAGTTCTTC	CASSSAGGPGNEQFF
TRBJ2-1	TRBV3-1/TRBV3-2	TRBD2	-	TGTGCCAGCAGCCCCTCAGCGGGAGAATACAATGAGCAGTTCTTC	CASSPSAGEYNEQFF
TRBJ1-5	TRBV25-1	-	-	TGTGCCAGCACCCCCGGCGGGGGGCAGCCCCAGCATTTT	CASTPGGGQPQHF
TRBJ2-7	TRBV5-4	TRBD2	-	TGTGCCAGCAGCTTAGCGGGGGGGGCCTACGAGCAGTACTTC	CASSLAGGAYEQYF
TRBJ2-3	TRBV5-4	-	-	TGTGCCAGCAGCTTGGACCACTCCTCCACAGATACGCAGTATTTT	CASSLDHSSTDTQYF
TRBJ2-3	TRBV6-2/TRBV6-3	-	-	TGTGCCAGCAGTTACTCCCGGGACTCTACGCAGTATTTT	CASSYSRDSTQYF
TRBJ1-1	TRBV5-4	TRBD1	-	TGTGCCAGCAGCCTCCCCTTAGGGGGCTCGAACACTGAAGCTTTCTTT	CASSLPLGGSNTEAFF
TRBJ2-2	TRBV18	-	-	TGTGCCAGCTCACCACGGGCCACGGGGGAGCTGTTTTTT	CASSPRATGELFF
TRBJ2-2	TRBV5-8	-	-	TGTGCCAGCAGCCGGCCGGGACAATCGAACACCGGGGAGCTGTTTTTT	CASSRPGQSNTGELFF
TRBJ2-2	TRBV27	TRBD2	-	TGTGCCAGCAGTTTACGTCTAGCGGGAGTGAAGGGTACCGGGGAGCTGTTTTTT	CASSLRLAGVKGTGELFF
TRBJ2-7	TRBV7-2	TRBD2	-	TGTGCCAGCAGCTTAGCGAGTGGAGCTAGCGGGAGATCATACGAGCAGTACTTC	CASSLASGASGRSYEQYF
TRBJ1-5	TRBV12-3/TRBV12-4	-	-	TGTGCCAGCACCAGGGACACCCCTCAGCCCCAGCATTTT	CASTRDTPQPQHF
TRBJ2-7	TRBV19	-	-	TGTGCCAGTAGCCCACAGGAGTACTACGAGCAGTACTTC	CASSPQEYYEQYF
TRBJ2-7	TRBV7-2	-	-	TGTGCCAGCAGCTTAGACCGCGCGGGACCCTACGAGCAGTACTTC	CASSLDRAGPYEQYF
TRBJ2-1	TRBV5-1	-	-	TGCGCCAGCAGCTTGGATCGGGCCTACAATGAGCAGTTCTTC	CASSLDRAYNEQFF
TRBJ1-1	TRBV27	TRBD1	-	TGTGCCAGCAGTTTAAGAGGGACAGGTTCTTCGATCACTGAAGCTTTCTTT	CASSLRGTGSSITEAFF
TRBJ2-5	TRBV4-2	TRBD2	once	TGTGCCAGCAGCCAAGATGGACTAGGGAAGACCCAGTACTTC	CASSQDGLGKTQYF
TRBJ1-6	TRBV7-3	-	-	TGTGCCAGCAGCGAGGGCCGCCTCTCCTATAATTCACCCCTCCACTTT	CASSEGRLSYNSPLHF
TRBJ2-7	TRBV10-2	-	-	TGCGCCAGCAGTCCGAACCAGGGTGGGAACTACGAGCAGTACTTC	CASSPNQGGNYEQYF
TRBJ2-1	TRBV6-1	TRBD2	-	TGTGCCAGCAGTGAGGCTAGCGGGAGGGTCCCCTACAATGAGCAGTTCTTC	CASSEASGRVPYNEQFF
TRBJ2-2	TRBV19	-	-	TGTGCCAGTAGTATAGCACAGGGAACCGGGGAGCTGTTTTTT	CASSIAQGTGELFF
TRBJ2-5	TRBV19	TRBD2	-	TGTGCCAGTAGTATAGGGGGCGGGGGAGAGACCCAGTACTTC	CASSIGGGGETQYF
TRBJ2-5	TRBV11-2	TRBD2	few	TGTGCCAGCAGCTTACGACGGGGGGTTAGCCAAGAGACCCAGTACTTC	CASSLRRGVSQETQYF
TRBJ2-5	TRBV5-6	-	-	TGTGCCAGCAGCGGCCGACAGATAGAGACCCAGTACTTC	CASSGRQIETQYF
TRBJ2-7	TRBV28	TRBD1	-	TGTGCCAGCAAGCTGGGACAGAGCTACGAGCAGTACTTC	CASKLGQSYEQYF
TRBJ2-3	TRBV9	-	-	TGTGCCAGCAGCATCCAAGACGGAGGCGGCACAGATACGCAGTATTTT	CASSIQDGGGTDTQYF
TRBJ1-2	TRBV7-9	TRBD1	-	TGTGCCAGCAGCTTTTCTCCGGGACAGGGGGATCGTGGCTACACCTTC	CASSFSPGQGDRGYTF
TRBJ1-2	TRBV4-1	TRBD1	-	TGCGCCAGCAGCCAAGACACCCCATTGACAGGGGCCCATGGCTACACCTTC	CASSQDTPLTGAHGYTF
TRBJ2-7	TRBV6-2/TRBV6-3	TRBD1	-	TGTGCCAGCAGCAAACCCTGGCGGGGGACAGGGATATACGAGCAGTACTTC	CASSKPWRGTGIYEQYF
TRBJ1-1	TRBV18	-	-	TGTGCCAGCTCACCGTCGATATCCAGTACTGAAGCTTTCTTT	CASSPSISSTEAFF
TRBJ2-1	TRBV24-1	-	-	TGTGCCACCAGTGGGACATTCAACAATGAGCAGTTCTTC	CATSGTFNNEQFF
TRBJ2-7	TRBV9	TRBD2	-	TGTGCCAGCAGCGACAACCCCCTGCTAACTAGCGGAACCTACGAGCAGTACTTC	CASSDNPLLTSGTYEQYF
TRBJ1-1	TRBV5-1	-	-	TGCGCCAGCCGCTACGGGGGGCGGAACACTGAAGCTTTCTTT	CASRYGGRNTEAFF
TRBJ1-2	TRBV3-1/TRBV3-2	-	few	TGTGCCAGCAGCCTGGGCTTAGAGGGCTACACCTTC	CASSLGLEGYTF
TRBJ2-2	TRBV7-2	TRBD2	-	TGTGCCAGCAGCTTGCCCGGGGGGGGGAACACCGGGGAGCTGTTTTTT	CASSLPGGGNTGELFF
TRBJ1-2	TRBV25-1	TRBD1	-	TGTGCCAGCAGTGAATACAGGGGGCGAGGCTTTGGCTACACCTTC	CASSEYRGRGFGYTF
TRBJ1-1	TRBV9	-	-	TGTGCCAGCAGCGTAGGTTTCCCGGTCAAGATCGAAGGGGAAAACACGGAAGCTTTCTTT	CASSVGFPVKIEGENTEAFF
TRBJ2-5	TRBV3-1/TRBV3-2	TRBD1	-	TGTGCCAGCAGCCACAAGAGACAGGGCCTTCAAGAGACCCAGTACTTC	CASSHKRQGLQETQYF
TRBJ1-1	TRBV27	-	-	TGTGCCAGCAGTTGGCGGGACGGAAACACTGAAGCTTTCTTT	CASSWRDGNTEAFF
TRBJ2-7	TRBV19	TRBD1	-	TGTGCCAGTAGTATACAAGACAGGGGCGAGCAGTACTTC	CASSIQDRGEQYF
TRBJ2-4	TRBV2	-	once	TGTGCCAGCAGTGAAAGGGCGGGAACCAAAAACATTCAGTACTTC	CASSERAGTKNIQYF
TRBJ2-2	TRBV19	-	-	TGTGCCAGTAGTCCCCCTGGCCTCTTCGGGGTGGGGAACACCGGGGAGCTGTTTTTT	CASSPPGLFGVGNTGELFF
TRBJ2-5	TRBV18	-	-	TGTGCCAGCTCACTTGTGCCCCGGGTCGAAGAGACCCAGTACTTC	CASSLVPRVEETQYF
TRBJ1-3	TRBV5-4	-	-	TGTGCCAGCGAGGATTTCGGAAACACCATATATTTT	CASEDFGNTIYF